This TCR beta chain is from a study of beta chain features in type 1 diabetes. Germline lookup yields CDR1 SGHNT and CDR2 YYREEE (reference sequence). The CDR3 runs to 15 residues. V gave up 4 bases and J gave up 9 bases; unmatched junction bases: 8. Expressed TCRB transcripts got sequenced, as all isolated RNA was reverse transcribed. TCRdb keeps only in-frame clones here, not all; method: immunoSEQ multiplex PCR. The repertoire includes approximately 300,000 clones, 11% of them detected once, and roughly 0.014% sits in the top ten. The chain recombines TRBV5-4 with TRBJ2-1; 12 bases line up with TRBD1. The sequence was collected from a woman aged 30 to 39 in good health. Sequenced material: naive CD4+ T cells from blood. CDR3: CASSPAGTGGGEQFF. The CDR3 DNA follows: TGTGCCAGCAGCCCAGCCGGGACAGGGGGCGGTGAGCAGTTCTTC.